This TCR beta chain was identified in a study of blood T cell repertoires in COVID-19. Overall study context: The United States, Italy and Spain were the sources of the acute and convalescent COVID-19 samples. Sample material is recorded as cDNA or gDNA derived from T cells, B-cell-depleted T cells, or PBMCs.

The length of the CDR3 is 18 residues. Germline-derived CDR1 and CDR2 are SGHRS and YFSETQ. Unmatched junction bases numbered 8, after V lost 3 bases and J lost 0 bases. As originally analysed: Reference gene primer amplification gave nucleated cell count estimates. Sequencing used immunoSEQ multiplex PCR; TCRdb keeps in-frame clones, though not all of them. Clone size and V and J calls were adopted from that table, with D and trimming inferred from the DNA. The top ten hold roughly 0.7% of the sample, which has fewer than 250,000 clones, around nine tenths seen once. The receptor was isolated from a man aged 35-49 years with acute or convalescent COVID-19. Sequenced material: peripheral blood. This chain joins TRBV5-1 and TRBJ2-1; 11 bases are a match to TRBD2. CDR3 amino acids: CASSSTGGTSGSYNEQFF. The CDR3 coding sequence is TGCGCCAGCAGCTCAACGGGGGGGACTAGCGGCTCCTACAATGAGCAGTTCTTC.